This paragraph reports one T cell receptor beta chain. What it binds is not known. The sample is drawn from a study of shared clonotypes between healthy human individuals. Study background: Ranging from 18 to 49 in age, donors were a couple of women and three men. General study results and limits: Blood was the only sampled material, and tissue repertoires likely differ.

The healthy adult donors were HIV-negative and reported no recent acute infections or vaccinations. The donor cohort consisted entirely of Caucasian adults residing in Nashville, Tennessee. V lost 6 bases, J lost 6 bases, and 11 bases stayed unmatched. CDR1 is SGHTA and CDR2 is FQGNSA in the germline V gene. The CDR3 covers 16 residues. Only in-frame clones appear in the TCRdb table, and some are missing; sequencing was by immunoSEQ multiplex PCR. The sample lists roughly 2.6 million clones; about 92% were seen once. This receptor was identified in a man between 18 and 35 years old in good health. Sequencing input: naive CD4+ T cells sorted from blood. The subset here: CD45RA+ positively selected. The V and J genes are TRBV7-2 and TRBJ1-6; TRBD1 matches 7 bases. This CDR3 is CASSSLGGVFNSPLHF. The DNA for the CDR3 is TGTGCCAGCAGTTCGTTAGGGGGCGTTTTTAATTCACCCCTCCACTTT.